The 31 T cell receptor beta chains presented below share a single source sample, sequenced in a study of cytotoxic CD8 clonotypes in ibrutinib-treated CLL. Generated by immunoSEQ multiplex PCR, the TCRdb table keeps only in-frame clones and is missing some. Found here are approximately 46,000 clones, nearly 70% of them singletons; the top ten hold roughly 13%. The sequenced sample was PBMCs, obtained after 12 months of ibrutinib treatment. The origin of the receptors is a human donor with chronic lymphocytic leukemia.

The chain uses TRBV29-1 and TRBJ2-5; 9 bases match TRBD1. The CDR3 loop spans 12 amino acids. Trimming removed 7 bases from V and 4 bases from J; junction bases left unmatched: 4. Germline V gene lookup returns CDR1 SQVTM and CDR2 ANQGSEA. CDR3 in amino acids: CSGRQGGETQYF. The DNA for the CDR3 is TGCAGCGGGAGACAGGGGGGAGAGACCCAGTACTTC.

The chain is built from TRBV4-2 and TRBJ1-3; D gene unclear. Trimming cost V 0 bases and J 4 bases, with 10 bases left between them. Germline CDR1 reads LGHNA; CDR2 reads YNFKEQ. The CDR3 extends over 15 amino acids. DNA of the CDR3: TGTGCCAGCAGCCAAGATTGGGGAGGGGGAAACACCATATATTTT. It specifies CASSQDWGGGNTIYF.

The chain combines TRBV5-1 with TRBJ1-1; D uncertain. CDR1 is SGHRS and CDR2 is YFSETQ in the germline V gene. The V end was cut by 0 bases, the J end by 0 bases, with 15 bases between. The CDR3 totals 17 residues. The CDR3, as DNA: TGCGCCAGCAGCTTGGGAAGGGCCTCTATTATGAACACTGAAGCTTTCTTT. Translation gives CASSLGRASIMNTEAFF.

In this sample, this clone turned up a few times. The J gene is TRBJ1-1, the V gene TRBV25-1; TRBD1 matches 9 bases. The J segment lost 1 base and the V segment lost 2 bases, leaving 8 bases of the junction unmatched. This CDR3 comprises 17 residues. The germline gives CDR1 MGHDK, CDR2 SYGVNS. This chain's CDR3 is CASSENYRGLGNTEAFF. Written as DNA, the CDR3 is TGTGCCAGCAGTGAAAACTACAGGGGGCTGGGGAACACTGAAGCTTTCTTT.

CDR3 in amino acids: CASRRAGVFEKLFF. CDR3 nucleotide sequence: TGTGCCAGCAGACGGGCAGGGGTATTTGAAAAACTGTTTTTT. The chain uses TRBV6-1 and TRBJ1-4, with a possible D match to TRBD1 (6 bases). The CDR3 covers 14 residues. The germline gives CDR1 MNHNS, CDR2 SASEGT. Trimming cost V 6 bases and J 7 bases, with 15 bases left between them.

CDR3 protein: CASRTRDSRGYEQYF. CDR3 nucleotides: TGTGCCAGCAGAACCCGGGATTCCCGGGGGTACGAGCAGTACTTC. This sequence joins TRBV25-1 and TRBJ2-7, with D maybe TRBD2 (6 bases). The V gene lost 6 bases and the J gene lost 4 bases, with 19 bases spanning the gap. Germline lookup yields CDR1 MGHDK and CDR2 SYGVNS. This CDR3 is 15 amino acids long.

This clone has a handful of counts. CDR3 DNA: TGTGCCAGCATTACCGGGACAGCCTCCTACGAGCAGTACTTC. This gives the protein CASITGTASYEQYF. The chain employs TRBV2 and TRBJ2-7; 7 bases align to TRBD1. Trimming at V came to 7 bases and at J to 0 bases, leaving 6 bases not matched to a gene. This CDR3 has 14 residues. Germline values: CDR1 SNHLY, CDR2 FYNNEI. The full variable domain, its missing parts supplied by reference TRBV2 and TRBJ2-7, is EPEVTQTPSHQVTQMGQEVILRCVPISNHLYFYWYRQILGQKVEFLVSFYNNEISEKSEIFDDQFSVERPDGSNFTLKIRSTKLEDSAMYFCASITGTASYEQYFGPGTRLTVT.

This rearrangement joins TRBV19 to TRBJ1-4; perhaps TRBD1 as D (6 bases). Trimming left V 3 bases short and J 1 base short, with 9 bases between. CDR1 and CDR2 from the germline V gene are LNHDA and SQIVND (reference sequence). This CDR3 spans 15 amino acids. The CDR3 loop is CASSIRQETNEKLFF. CDR3 nucleotide sequence: TGTGCCAGTAGTATTCGACAGGAAACTAATGAAAAACTGTTTTTT.

This clone is medium-sized. The V call is TRBV7-8, the J call TRBJ1-3, with D uncertain. This CDR3 comprises 13 residues. CDR1 and CDR2 (germline): SGHVS, FQNEAQ. The V end lost 6 bases, the J end lost 1 base, and 7 bases lay between the germline ends. CDR3 in DNA: TGTGCCAGCAGGGAAGAGTCTGGAAACACCATATATTTT. Protein: CASREESGNTIYF.

The V call is TRBV29-1, the J call TRBJ1-3, with TRBD1 identical over 7 bases. V lost 6 bases to trimming and J lost 8 bases; unmatched junction nucleotides: 10. Per the germline V gene, CDR1 is SQVTM and CDR2 is ANQGSEA. The CDR3 sequence is 13 residues long. CDR3 sequence reads: CSVQGVQVDTIYF. In DNA, the CDR3 is TGCAGCGTCCAGGGGGTTCAGGTCGACACCATATATTTT.

V is TRBV18 and J is TRBJ2-7, with D possibly TRBD2 on 6 matching bases. The V and J ends lost 3 bases and 5 bases respectively, with 17 bases between them. CDR1 is KGHSH and CDR2 is LQKENI in the germline V gene. The CDR3 runs to 15 residues. The CDR3 DNA reads as TGTGCCAGCTCACCTGTTACTAGCAATAATAACGAGCAGTACTTC. It specifies CASSPVTSNNNEQYF.

The CDR3 DNA is TGTGCCAGCAGCTTAGATATGGTCTCGTACTTC. It is translated as CASSLDMVSYF. The chain joins TRBV11-2 to TRBJ2-7; D is uncertain. CDR1 SGHAT and CDR2 FQNNGV come from the germline V gene. The CDR3 has 11 amino acids. V was cut by 0 bases and J by 12 bases, with 9 bases left in between.

The genes are TRBV7-2 and TRBJ1-5; D gene uncertain. V was pared by 0 bases and J by 7 bases, with 7 bases between. The CDR3 has 13 residues. The germline V gene has CDR1 SGHTA and CDR2 FQGNSA. Written as DNA, the CDR3 is TGTGCCAGCAGCTTAGCGCGGACCCAGCCCCAGCATTTT. Protein: CASSLARTQPQHF.

This clone has more than one count but fewer than ten. This chain links TRBV30 with TRBJ1-3, with D perhaps matching TRBD1 (5 bases). Trimming left V 4 bases short and J 0 bases short, with 13 bases between. CDR3 size: 15 residues. Germline CDR1 reads GTSNPN; CDR2 reads SVGIG (reference sequence). The CDR3 region has the DNA TGTGCCTGGACTTGGGGCGCGGGCTCTGGAAACACCATATATTTT. Translated: CAWTWGAGSGNTIYF.

This chain connects TRBV4-3 to TRBJ1-4; possible D gene TRBD1, 6 bases. The germline V and J ends were trimmed by 1 base and 8 bases, with 11 bases remaining between them. This CDR3 region has 14 residues. Germline V gene sequence: CDR1 LGHNA, CDR2 YSLEER. The CDR3 DNA sequence: TGCGCCAGCAGCCAAGGACAGGCCCGCGAAAAACTGTTTTTT. Translation: CASSQGQAREKLFF.

The chain combines TRBV5-6 with TRBJ2-6; D gene uncertain. The CDR3 totals 15 residues. Trimming cost V 4 bases and J 4 bases, with 12 bases left between them. Per the germline V gene, CDR1 is SGHDT and CDR2 is YYEEEE. The CDR3, as DNA: TGTGCCAGCAGCCCGATAGGGTCCGGGGCCAACGTCCTGACTTTC. Its protein product is CASSPIGSGANVLTF.

On this clone itself: Within the sample, other DNA sequences also encode this same CDR3. CDR3 nucleotide sequence: TGTGCCAGCAGCTCCCCCAGTGGGAGTGGTGAGCAGTTCTTC. Its translation: CASSSPSGSGEQFF. V and J are TRBV11-2 and TRBJ2-1; D perhaps matches TRBD2 (5 bases). CDR3 length equals 14 residues. Germline CDR1 reads SGHAT; CDR2 reads FQNNGV. Trimming took off 4 bases at V and 9 bases at J, with 16 bases between the two ends.

This chain uses TRBV7-8 with TRBJ2-5; D remains ambiguous. V dropped 5 bases and J dropped 5 bases, with 15 bases sitting between them. Germline loops: CDR1 SGHVS, CDR2 FQNEAQ. The CDR3 runs to 14 residues. CDR3 sequence reads: CASSPTPTSETQYF. As DNA, the CDR3 is TGTGCCAGCAGCCCGACGCCTACCTCGGAGACCCAGTACTTC.

The rearrangement uses TRBV15 and TRBJ1-2; tentatively, D is TRBD1 (6 bases). This CDR3 has 15 residues. Trimming shortened V by 3 bases and J by 6 bases, and 17 bases separated the two germline ends. Germline loops: CDR1 LNHNV, CDR2 YYDKDF (reference sequence). Here the CDR3 reads CATSRDPPGGHGYTF. In DNA form, the CDR3 reads TGTGCCACCAGCAGGGATCCACCGGGGGGCCATGGCTACACCTTC.

The rearrangement links TRBV5-4 to TRBJ2-7; D perhaps matches TRBD2 (6 bases). Per the germline V gene, CDR1 is SGHNT and CDR2 is YYREEE (reference sequence). Deletions cut 4 bases from V and 2 bases from J, with 10 bases between. The CDR3 contains 13 residues. The CDR3 here is CASSPGSPYEQYF. The DNA of the CDR3 is TGTGCCAGCAGCCCCGGGAGTCCCTACGAGCAGTACTTC.

This clone is a singleton in its sample. The V and J genes are TRBV7-2 and TRBJ2-4; TRBD1 agrees at 9 bases. The V and J ends lost 6 bases and 6 bases, in that order; junction bases with no gene match: 12. The CDR3 extends over 16 amino acids. The germline CDR1 and CDR2 sequences are SGHTA and FQGNSA. The CDR3 reads CASSYGQGRPGNIQYF. CDR3 coding DNA: TGTGCCAGCAGTTACGGACAGGGGCGACCCGGAAACATTCAGTACTTC.

This chain links TRBV6-1 with TRBJ2-6; possible D gene TRBD1, 6 bases. V shed 5 bases and J shed 3 bases, with 11 bases lying between them. Germline values: CDR1 MNHNS, CDR2 SASEGT. This CDR3 has 15 amino acids. The CDR3 DNA sequence: TGTGCCAGCAGTTCACAGGGTGGTGGGGCCAACGTCCTGACTTTC. Its protein is CASSSQGGGANVLTF.

This sequence joins TRBV28 and TRBJ2-5; D tentatively fits TRBD1 or TRBD2 (5 bases each). V lost 0 bases to trimming and J lost 4 bases, with 9 bases between them. Germline V CDR1 and CDR2: MDHEN, SYDVKM. CDR3 size: 14 residues. CDR3 DNA sequence: TGTGCCAGCAGTTTATGGTCGGGGCTAGAGACCCAGTACTTC. Residues: CASSLWSGLETQYF.

This clone has more than one count but fewer than ten. V usage is TRBV5-1 and J usage is TRBJ2-7; unclear D gene. The length of the CDR3 is 14 residues. V gave up 4 bases and J gave up 1 base, with 12 bases separating them. In germline, CDR1 is SGHRS, CDR2 YFSETQ. The CDR3, as DNA: TGCGCCAGCAGCGTTGATAGTCGATCCTACGAGCAGTACTTC. Translating it yields CASSVDSRSYEQYF.

J is TRBJ2-5 and V is TRBV15; 9 positions agree with TRBD2. The germline gives CDR1 LNHNV, CDR2 YYDKDF (reference sequence). V shed 1 base and J 5 bases; nucleotides not matched to a gene: 8. The CDR3 consists of 16 residues. CDR3 amino acids: CATSRGVGGRGETQYF. The CDR3 nucleotides read TGTGCCACCAGCAGAGGAGTGGGCGGGAGGGGGGAGACCCAGTACTTC.

This chain uses TRBV15 with TRBJ1-3; TRBD1 might be the D (5 bases). The CDR3 runs to 12 residues. Germline V gene lookup returns CDR1 LNHNV and CDR2 YYDKDF (reference sequence). Trimming pared 5 bases from V and 13 bases from J, leaving 15 bases between. DNA of the CDR3: TGTGCCACCAGCCCCCGGGGACTCCTGATATATTTT. This translates into CATSPRGLLIYF.

This chain connects TRBV2 to TRBJ2-1; the match to TRBD1 covers 11 bases. Germline CDR1 reads SNHLY; CDR2 reads FYNNEI. The V segment lost 6 bases and the J segment 7 bases; nucleotides outside the gene matches: 11. The CDR3 is 16 residues long. The CDR3 region has the DNA TGTGCCAGCAGGGCCAAATGGACAGGGGGCCTGAATGAGCAGTTCTTC. This codes for CASRAKWTGGLNEQFF.

This clone appeared a few times. The rearrangement uses TRBV7-8 and TRBJ2-1, with D possibly TRBD1 on 6 matching bases. The germline gives CDR1 SGHVS, CDR2 FQNEAQ. The CDR3 totals 16 residues. V was trimmed by 3 bases and J by 2 bases, leaving 14 bases between them. CDR3 amino acids: CASSFGSGTTYNEQFF. The CDR3 region has the DNA TGTGCCAGCAGCTTTGGGTCCGGGACAACCTACAATGAGCAGTTCTTC.

The rearrangement uses TRBV19 and TRBJ2-5; tentatively, D is TRBD1 or TRBD2 (5 bases each). Germline V CDR1 and CDR2: LNHDA, SQIVND (reference sequence). There are 15 residues in the CDR3. Trimming stripped 6 bases from V and 2 bases from J, with 16 bases between. DNA of the CDR3: TGTGCCAGTAGCCCCCTCGGGGCAGATCAAGAGACCCAGTACTTC. Its protein is CASSPLGADQETQYF. Full variable domain (missing parts from reference TRBV19 and TRBJ2-5): DGGITQSPKYLFRKEGQNVTLSCEQNLNHDAMYWYRQDPGQGLRLIYYSQIVNDFQKGDIAEGYSVSREKKESFPLTVTSAQKNPTAFYLCASSPLGADQETQYFGPGTRLLVL.

The chain combines TRBV5-1 with TRBJ2-1; D tentatively reads TRBD1 or TRBD2 (5 bases each). This CDR3 comprises 14 residues. V dropped 4 bases and J dropped 8 bases, with 16 bases sitting between them. Germline V gene lookup returns CDR1 SGHRS and CDR2 YFSETQ. Written as DNA, the CDR3 is TGCGCCAGCAGCCCGGGGCCCCCCGGGTATGAGCAGTTCTTC. Translated: CASSPGPPGYEQFF.

This rearrangement joins TRBV11-2 to TRBJ2-2; D gene unclear. CDR3 length equals 16 residues. Germline assignment: CDR1 SGHAT and CDR2 FQNNGV. Between the trimmed V and J ends, which lost 1 base and 0 bases, there was a span of 9 bases. In DNA form, the CDR3 reads TGTGCCAGCAGCTTAGGTCGACAAACGAACACCGGGGAGCTGTTTTTT. Translation: CASSLGRQTNTGELFF.